This T cell receptor beta chain is drawn from a study of T-cell reconstitution after alpha-beta-depleted transplantation in children. This clonotype has only a few counts. The junction had 8 bases not matched to a gene; V was cut back by 5 bases and J by 3 bases. This CDR3 has 15 amino acids. A TCRbeta library incorporating unique molecular identifiers was prepared. In TCRdb, the PCR reads were re-called with MiXCR into one record per CDR3 protein. This sample has around 800,000 distinct CDR3 sequences, with approximately 15% found just once. The gene calls are TRBV12-3 or TRBV12-4 and TRBJ1-2; 8 nucleotides agree with TRBD1. This sequence was found in a male patient younger than 18 who had a stem cell transplant for acute lymphoblastic leukemia, so the T cells may come from the graft donor. The specimen comprised PBMCs, mostly from graft donor cells, sampled 360 days after TCRalphabeta/CD19-depleted stem cell transplant. The CDR3 DNA reads as TGTGCCAGCAGTCCTGGACAGGGTTTTTACTATGGCTACACCTTC. Amino acid sequence: CASSPGQGFYYGYTF.